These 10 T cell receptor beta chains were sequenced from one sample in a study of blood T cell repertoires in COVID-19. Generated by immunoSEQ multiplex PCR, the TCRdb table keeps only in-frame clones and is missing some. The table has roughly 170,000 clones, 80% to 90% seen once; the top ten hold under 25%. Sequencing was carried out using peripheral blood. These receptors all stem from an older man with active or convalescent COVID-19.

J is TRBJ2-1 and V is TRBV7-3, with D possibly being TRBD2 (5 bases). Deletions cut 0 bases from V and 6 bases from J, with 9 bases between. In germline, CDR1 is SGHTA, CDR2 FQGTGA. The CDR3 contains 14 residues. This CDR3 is CASSLTGVGNEQFF. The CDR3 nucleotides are TGTGCCAGCAGCTTAACGGGAGTGGGCAATGAGCAGTTCTTC.

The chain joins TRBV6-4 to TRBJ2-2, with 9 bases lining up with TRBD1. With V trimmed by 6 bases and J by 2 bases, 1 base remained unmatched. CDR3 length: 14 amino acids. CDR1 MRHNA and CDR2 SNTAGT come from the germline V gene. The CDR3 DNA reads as TGTGCCAGCAGGGGACAGGGAAACACCGGGGAGCTGTTTTTT. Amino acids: CASRGQGNTGELFF.

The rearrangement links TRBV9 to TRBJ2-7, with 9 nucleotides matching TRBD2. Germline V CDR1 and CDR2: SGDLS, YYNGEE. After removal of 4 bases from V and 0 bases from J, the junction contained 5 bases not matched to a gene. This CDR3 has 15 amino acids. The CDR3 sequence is CASSPRTSDSYEQYF. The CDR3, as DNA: TGTGCCAGCAGCCCGAGGACTAGCGACTCCTACGAGCAGTACTTC.

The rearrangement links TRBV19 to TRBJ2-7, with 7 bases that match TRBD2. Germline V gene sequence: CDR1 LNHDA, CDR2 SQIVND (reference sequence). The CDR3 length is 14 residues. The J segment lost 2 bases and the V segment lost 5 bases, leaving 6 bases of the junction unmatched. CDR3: CASSPRGVPYEQYF. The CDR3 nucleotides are TGTGCCAGTAGTCCCCGGGGGGTTCCCTACGAGCAGTACTTC.

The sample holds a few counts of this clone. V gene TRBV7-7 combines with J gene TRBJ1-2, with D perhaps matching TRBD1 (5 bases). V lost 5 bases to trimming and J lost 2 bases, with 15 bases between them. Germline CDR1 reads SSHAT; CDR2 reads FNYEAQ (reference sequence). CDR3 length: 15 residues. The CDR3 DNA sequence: TGTGCCAGCAGCCCAGTCCCGGAGGGGAACTATGGCTACACCTTC. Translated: CASSPVPEGNYGYTF.

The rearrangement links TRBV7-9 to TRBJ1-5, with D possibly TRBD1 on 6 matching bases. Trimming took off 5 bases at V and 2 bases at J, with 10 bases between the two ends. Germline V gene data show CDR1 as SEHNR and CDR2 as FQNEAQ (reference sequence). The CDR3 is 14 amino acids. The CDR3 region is CASSKDSGNQPQHF. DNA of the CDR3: TGTGCCAGCAGCAAGGACAGCGGCAATCAGCCCCAGCATTTT.

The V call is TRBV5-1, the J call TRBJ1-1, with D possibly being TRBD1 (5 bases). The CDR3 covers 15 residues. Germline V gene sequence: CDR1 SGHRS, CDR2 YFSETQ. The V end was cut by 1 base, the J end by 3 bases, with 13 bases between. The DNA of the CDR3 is TGCGCCAGCAGCTTGTCAATCGGGGGGGACACTGAAGCTTTCTTT. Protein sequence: CASSLSIGGDTEAFF.

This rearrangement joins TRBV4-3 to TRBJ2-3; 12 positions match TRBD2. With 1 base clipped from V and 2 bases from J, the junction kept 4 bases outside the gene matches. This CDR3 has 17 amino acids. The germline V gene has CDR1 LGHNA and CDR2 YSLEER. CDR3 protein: CASSQASGRVPTDTQYF. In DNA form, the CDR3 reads TGCGCCAGCAGCCAAGCTAGCGGGAGGGTTCCCACAGATACGCAGTATTTT.

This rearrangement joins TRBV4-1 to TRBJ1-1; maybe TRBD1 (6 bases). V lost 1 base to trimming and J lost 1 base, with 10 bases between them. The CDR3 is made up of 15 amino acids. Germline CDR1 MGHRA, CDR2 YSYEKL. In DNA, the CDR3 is TGCGCCAGCAGCCAAGGAGCAGGGGCGAACACTGAAGCTTTCTTT. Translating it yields CASSQGAGANTEAFF.

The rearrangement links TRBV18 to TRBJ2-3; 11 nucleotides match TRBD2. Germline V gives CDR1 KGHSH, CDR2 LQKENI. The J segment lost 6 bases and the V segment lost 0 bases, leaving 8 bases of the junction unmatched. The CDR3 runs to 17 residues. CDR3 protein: CASSPPVTSGERDTQYF. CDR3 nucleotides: TGTGCCAGCTCACCACCGGTGACTAGCGGGGAGAGGGATACGCAGTATTTT. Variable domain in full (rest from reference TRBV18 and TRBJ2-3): NAGVMQNPRHLVRRRGQEARLRCSPMKGHSHVYWYRQLPEEGLKFMVYLQKENIIDESGMPKERFSAEFPKEGPSILRIQQVVRGDSAAYFCASSPPVTSGERDTQYFGPGTRLTVL.